The clone carrying this T cell receptor (beta chain) was seen a handful of times. CDR1 is SGHTA, CDR2 FQGNSA, per germline. CDR3 size: 11 residues. The sample belongs to a study of beta chain features in type 1 diabetes. The whole isolated RNA underwent reverse transcription, so sequencing captured expressed TCRB transcripts. Only in-frame clones appear in the TCRdb table, and some are missing; sequencing was by immunoSEQ multiplex PCR. Of some 400,000 clones listed, over 12% were seen once; the top ten hold about 0.019%. The origin of this receptor is a woman younger than 35 in good health. The sequenced material came from naive CD4+ T cells from blood. This sequence joins TRBV7-2 and TRBJ2-1; 7 bases align to TRBD1. The CDR3 region is CVQGKGDEQFF. The CDR3 DNA is TGTGTACAGGGGAAGGGGGATGAGCAGTTCTTC.